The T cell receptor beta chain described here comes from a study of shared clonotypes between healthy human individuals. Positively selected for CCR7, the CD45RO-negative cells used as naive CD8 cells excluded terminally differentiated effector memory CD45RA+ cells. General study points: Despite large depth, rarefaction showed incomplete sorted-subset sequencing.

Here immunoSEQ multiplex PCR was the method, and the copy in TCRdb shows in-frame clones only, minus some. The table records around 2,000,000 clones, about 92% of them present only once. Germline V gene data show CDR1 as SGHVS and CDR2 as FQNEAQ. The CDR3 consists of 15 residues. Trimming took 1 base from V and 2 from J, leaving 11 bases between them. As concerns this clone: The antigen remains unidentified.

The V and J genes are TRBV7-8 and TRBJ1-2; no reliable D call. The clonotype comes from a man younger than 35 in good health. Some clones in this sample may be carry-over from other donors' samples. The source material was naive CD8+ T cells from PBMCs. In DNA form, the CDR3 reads TGTGCCAGCAGCTTAGGGGGAGGGAACAACTATGGCTACACCTTC. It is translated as CASSLGGGNNYGYTF.